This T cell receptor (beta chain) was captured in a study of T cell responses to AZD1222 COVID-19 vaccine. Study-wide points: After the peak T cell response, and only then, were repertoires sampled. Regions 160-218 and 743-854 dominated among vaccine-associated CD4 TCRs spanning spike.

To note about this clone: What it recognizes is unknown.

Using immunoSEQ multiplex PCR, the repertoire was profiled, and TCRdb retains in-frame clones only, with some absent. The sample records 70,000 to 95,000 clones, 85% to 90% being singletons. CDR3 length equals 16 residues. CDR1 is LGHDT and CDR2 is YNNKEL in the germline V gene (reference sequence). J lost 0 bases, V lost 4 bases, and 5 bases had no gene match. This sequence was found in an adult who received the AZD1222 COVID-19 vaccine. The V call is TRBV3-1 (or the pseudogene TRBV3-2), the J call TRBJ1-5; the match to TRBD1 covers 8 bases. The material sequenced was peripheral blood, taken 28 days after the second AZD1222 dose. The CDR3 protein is CASSPGTGHSNQPQHF. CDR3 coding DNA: TGTGCCAGCAGCCCCGGGACAGGCCATAGCAATCAGCCCCAGCATTTT.